The 17 T cell receptor beta chains presented below share a single source sample, sequenced in a study of T cell responses to AZD1222 COVID-19 vaccine. Clones were read by immunoSEQ multiplex PCR, and TCRdb kept only the in-frame ones, dropping some. Of about 83,000 clones in the sample, over 75% were seen once. The material was peripheral blood, obtained on day 0 of MenACWY control vaccination. The receptors shown here come from an adult in good health.

The chain has TRBV14 and TRBJ2-1; perhaps TRBD2 as D (5 bases). CDR1 and CDR2 from the germline V gene are SGHDN and FVKESK. The CDR3 is 17 residues long. With 0 bases removed from V and 0 bases from J, the gap between germline ends came to 12 bases. DNA for the CDR3: TGTGCCAGCAGCCAAGAGAGCGAGGGCTACTCCTACAATGAGCAGTTCTTC. Translated, it gives CASSQESEGYSYNEQFF.

The gene calls are TRBV11-2 and TRBJ2-3; perhaps TRBD2 as D (5 bases). Germline V lookup: CDR1 SGHAT, CDR2 FQNNGV. Trimming removed 0 bases from V and 2 bases from J, with 9 bases in between. This CDR3 has 15 amino acids. The CDR3 loop is CASSLEMRATDTQYF. Here the CDR3 DNA reads TGTGCCAGCAGCTTAGAGATGAGGGCCACAGATACGCAGTATTTT.

V usage is TRBV27 and J usage is TRBJ1-1; a weak D match, TRBD1 (5 bases). CDR3 size: 14 residues. Trimming shortened V by 6 bases and J by 0 bases, and 11 bases separated the two germline ends. CDR1 is MNHEY, CDR2 SMNVEV, per germline (reference sequence). CDR3 loop: CASSRQLMNTEAFF. The DNA for the CDR3 is TGTGCCAGCAGCCGACAGCTTATGAACACTGAAGCTTTCTTT.

The chain has TRBV15 and TRBJ1-2; D unclear. Germline values: CDR1 LNHNV, CDR2 YYDKDF (reference sequence). Trimming removed 3 bases from V and 5 bases from J, with 7 bases in between. The CDR3 is 12 residues long. CDR3 in amino acids: CATSRAGYGYTF. Written as DNA, the CDR3 is TGTGCCACCAGCAGGGCTGGATATGGCTACACCTTC.

The chain combines TRBV6-5 with TRBJ2-1; 12 bases line up with TRBD2. Germline CDR1 is MNHEY and CDR2 is SVGAGI. The CDR3 consists of 14 residues. V lost 6 bases to trimming and J lost 4 bases; unmatched junction nucleotides: 1. CDR3 sequence: CASRLAGGYNEQFF. The CDR3 DNA sequence: TGTGCCAGCAGACTAGCGGGAGGTTACAATGAGCAGTTCTTC.

V usage is TRBV7-3 and J usage is TRBJ2-1, with D maybe TRBD1 (7 bases). The CDR3 spans 15 residues. Germline-derived CDR1 and CDR2 are SGHTA and FQGTGA. With 2 bases removed from V and 4 bases from J, the gap between germline ends came to 12 bases. The CDR3 nucleotides are TGTGCCAGCAGCTTAGCGGCAGGGGGGTACAATGAGCAGTTCTTC. Translation gives CASSLAAGGYNEQFF.

The chain recombines TRBV9 with TRBJ1-3, with D hard to call. The CDR3 covers 15 residues. Germline V lookup: CDR1 SGDLS, CDR2 YYNGEE. Trimming took 2 bases from V and 0 from J, leaving 9 bases between them. The CDR3 loop reads CASSVQEYSGNTIYF. The CDR3 DNA follows: TGTGCCAGCAGCGTCCAGGAATACTCTGGAAACACCATATATTTT.

The chain links TRBV2 to TRBJ2-3; 11 bases match TRBD2. The CDR3 length is 15 residues. CDR1 is SNHLY and CDR2 is FYNNEI in the germline V gene. The junction had 10 bases not matched to a gene; V was cut back by 11 bases and J by 3 bases. Written as DNA, the CDR3 is TGTGCCGTCTTCGTGGGGACTAGCGGTACAGATACGCAGTATTTT. Protein sequence: CAVFVGTSGTDTQYF. Full variable domain (rest looked up from reference TRBV2 and TRBJ2-3): EPEVTQTPSHQVTQMGQEVILRCVPISNHLYFYWYRQILGQKVEFLVSFYNNEISEKSEIFDDQFSVERPDGSNFTLKIRSTKLEDSAMYFCAVFVGTSGTDTQYFGPGTRLTVL.

The rearrangement uses TRBV12-3 or TRBV12-4 and TRBJ1-5; TRBD1 aligns across 9 bases. V gave up 6 bases and J gave up 4 bases; unmatched junction bases: 1. There are 13 residues in the CDR3. The CDR3 DNA reads TGTGCCAGCAGGGGACAGGGTAATCAGCCCCAGCATTTT. It encodes CASRGQGNQPQHF.

The chain employs TRBV18 and TRBJ1-5, with D perhaps matching TRBD1 (5 bases). The CDR3 has 13 residues. V was pared by 3 bases and J by 5 bases, with 8 bases between. The germline gives CDR1 KGHSH, CDR2 LQKENI. For the CDR3, the DNA is TGTGCCAGCTCACCCGAGGGGTATCAGCCCCAGCATTTT. Encoded protein: CASSPEGYQPQHF.

The chain is built from TRBV27 and TRBJ1-2; weak D call: TRBD1 (5 bases). The germline V and J ends were trimmed by 7 bases and 0 bases, with 18 bases remaining between them. The CDR3 extends over 16 amino acids. CDR1 is MNHEY and CDR2 is SMNVEV in the germline V gene (reference sequence). CDR3 amino acids: CASTVSAGQANYGYTF. DNA for the CDR3: TGTGCCAGCACCGTCTCGGCGGGGCAAGCTAACTATGGCTACACCTTC.

This clone has only one observation. V and J are TRBV4-2 and TRBJ2-7; D gene unclear. There are 14 residues in the CDR3. The V and J ends lost 2 bases and 3 bases respectively, with 11 bases between them. Germline CDR1 is LGHNA and CDR2 is YNFKEQ. The CDR3 DNA reads as TGTGCCAGCAGCCAATTAGTAGAGAACTACGAGCAGTACTTC. Translation: CASSQLVENYEQYF.

The rearrangement links TRBV7-9 to TRBJ1-1, with D hard to call. The CDR3 is 12 amino acids. Germline CDR1 reads SEHNR; CDR2 reads FQNEAQ (reference sequence). Between the trimmed V and J ends, which lost 5 bases and 4 bases, there was a span of 8 bases. The CDR3 bases are TGTGCCAGCAGCCAACCGGGCACTGAAGCTTTCTTT. Translation: CASSQPGTEAFF.

The V gene is TRBV29-1, the J gene TRBJ2-7, with TRBD1 matching 8 bases. CDR1 and CDR2 from the germline V gene are SQVTM and ANQGSEA. This CDR3 is 14 amino acids long. V lost 1 base, J lost 0 bases, and 2 bases stayed unmatched. The CDR3 here is CSVEGTGYSYEQYF. CDR3 coding DNA: TGCAGCGTTGAAGGGACAGGGTACTCCTACGAGCAGTACTTC.

This clone showed up just a few times. This chain connects TRBV6-5 to TRBJ1-1, with 11 bases fitting TRBD1. Trimming removed 6 bases from V and 7 bases from J; junction bases left unmatched: 7. The CDR3 covers 14 residues. CDR1 is MNHEY and CDR2 is SVGAGI in the germline V gene. In DNA, the CDR3 is TGTGCCAGCAGCTACGGGGACAGGGGGGTTGAAGCTTTCTTT. Translation gives CASSYGDRGVEAFF.

This chain uses TRBV3-1 (or the pseudogene TRBV3-2) with TRBJ1-1; D uncertain. The germline V gene encodes CDR1 LGHDT and CDR2 YNNKEL (reference sequence). The CDR3 runs 16 residues. The V gene lost 5 bases and the J gene lost 4 bases, with 20 bases spanning the gap. In DNA form, the CDR3 reads TGTGCCAGCAGCGACAAGATAACAGCTACGGGCACTGAAGCTTTCTTT. Translation gives CASSDKITATGTEAFF.

The chain is built from TRBV6-5 and TRBJ2-7; possible D gene TRBD1, 5 bases. The CDR3 has 13 amino acids. V lost 6 bases and J 2 bases, leaving 11 bases between the germline ends. Per the germline V gene, CDR1 is MNHEY and CDR2 is SVGAGI. CDR3 coding DNA: TGTGCCAGCAGCAAGGACATCACCTACGAGCAGTACTTC. This codes for CASSKDITYEQYF.